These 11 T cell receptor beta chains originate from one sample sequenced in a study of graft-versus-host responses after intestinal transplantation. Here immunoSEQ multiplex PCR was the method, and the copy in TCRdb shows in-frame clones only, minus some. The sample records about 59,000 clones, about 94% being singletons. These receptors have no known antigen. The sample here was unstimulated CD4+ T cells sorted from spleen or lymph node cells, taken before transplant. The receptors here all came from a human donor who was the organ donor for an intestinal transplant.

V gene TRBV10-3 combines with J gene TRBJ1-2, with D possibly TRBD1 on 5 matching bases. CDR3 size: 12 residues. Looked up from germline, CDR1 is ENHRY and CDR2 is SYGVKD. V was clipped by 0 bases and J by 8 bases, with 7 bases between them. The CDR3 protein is CAISESRQGYTF. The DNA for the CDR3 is TGTGCCATCAGTGAGTCGAGACAGGGCTACACCTTC.

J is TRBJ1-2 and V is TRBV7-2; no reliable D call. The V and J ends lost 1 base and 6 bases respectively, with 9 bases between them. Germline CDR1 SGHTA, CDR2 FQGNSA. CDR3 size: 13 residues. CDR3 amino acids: CASSLGGLDGYTF. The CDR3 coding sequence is TGTGCCAGCAGCTTAGGAGGGCTGGATGGCTACACCTTC.

The CDR3 here is CASSPTTGRVNQPQHF. The DNA of the CDR3 is TGTGCCAGCAGCCCGACGACAGGGCGGGTAAATCAGCCCCAGCATTTT. This chain uses TRBV11-3 with TRBJ1-5; 7 bases map to TRBD1. The germline V gene has CDR1 SGHNT and CDR2 YENEEA. The trim removed 5 bases at V and 4 bases at J, leaving 11 bases unmatched. The CDR3 runs to 16 residues.

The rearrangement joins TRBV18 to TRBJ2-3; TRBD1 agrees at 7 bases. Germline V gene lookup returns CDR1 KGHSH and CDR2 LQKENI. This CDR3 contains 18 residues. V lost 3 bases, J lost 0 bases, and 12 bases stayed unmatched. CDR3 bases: TGTGCCAGCTCACCTAAGTCCAGGACAGGATCTAGCACAGATACGCAGTATTTT. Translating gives CASSPKSRTGSSTDTQYF.

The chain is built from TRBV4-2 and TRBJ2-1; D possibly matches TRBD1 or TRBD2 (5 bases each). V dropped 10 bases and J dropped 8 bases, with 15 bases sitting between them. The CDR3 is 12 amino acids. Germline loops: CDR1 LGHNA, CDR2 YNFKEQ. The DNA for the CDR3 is TGTGCCACCAAGGACAACGGGGATGAGCAGTTCTTC. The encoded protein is CATKDNGDEQFF.

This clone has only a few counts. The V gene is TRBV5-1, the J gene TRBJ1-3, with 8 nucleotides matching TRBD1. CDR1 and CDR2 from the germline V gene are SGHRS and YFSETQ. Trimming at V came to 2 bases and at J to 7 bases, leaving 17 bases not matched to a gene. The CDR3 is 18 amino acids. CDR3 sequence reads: CASSFRMRRQGLVNTIYF. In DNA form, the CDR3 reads TGCGCCAGCAGCTTTAGGATGCGGCGACAGGGGCTCGTGAACACCATATATTTT.

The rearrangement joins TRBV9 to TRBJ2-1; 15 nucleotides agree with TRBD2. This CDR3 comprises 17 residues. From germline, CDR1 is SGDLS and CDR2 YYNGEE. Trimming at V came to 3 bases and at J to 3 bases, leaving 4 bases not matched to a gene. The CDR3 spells CASSARTSGGVYNEQFF. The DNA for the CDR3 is TGTGCCAGCAGCGCCCGGACTAGCGGGGGGGTCTACAATGAGCAGTTCTTC.

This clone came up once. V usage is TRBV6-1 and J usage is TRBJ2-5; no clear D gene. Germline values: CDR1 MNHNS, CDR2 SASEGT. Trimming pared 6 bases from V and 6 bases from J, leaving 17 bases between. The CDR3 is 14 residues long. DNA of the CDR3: TGTGCCAGCAGGGATACTGCATTGGTAAAGACCCAGTACTTC. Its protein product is CASRDTALVKTQYF.

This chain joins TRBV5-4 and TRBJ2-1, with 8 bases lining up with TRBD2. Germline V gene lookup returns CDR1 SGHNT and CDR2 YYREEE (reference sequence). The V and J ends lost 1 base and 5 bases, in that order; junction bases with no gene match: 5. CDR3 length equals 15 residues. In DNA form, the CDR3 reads TGTGCCAGCAGCTTGATTATAGCGGGAAACAATGAGCAGTTCTTC. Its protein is CASSLIIAGNNEQFF.

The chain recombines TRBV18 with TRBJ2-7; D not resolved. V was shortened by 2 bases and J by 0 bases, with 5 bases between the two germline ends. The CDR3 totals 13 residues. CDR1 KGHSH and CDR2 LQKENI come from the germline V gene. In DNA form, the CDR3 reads TGTGCCAGCTCACCAATCCCCTCCTACGAGCAGTACTTC. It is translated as CASSPIPSYEQYF.

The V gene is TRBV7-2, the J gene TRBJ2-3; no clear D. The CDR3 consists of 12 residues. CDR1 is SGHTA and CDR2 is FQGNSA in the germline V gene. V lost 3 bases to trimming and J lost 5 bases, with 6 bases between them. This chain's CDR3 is CASSFSVDTQYF. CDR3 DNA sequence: TGTGCCAGCAGCTTCTCGGTAGATACGCAGTATTTT.